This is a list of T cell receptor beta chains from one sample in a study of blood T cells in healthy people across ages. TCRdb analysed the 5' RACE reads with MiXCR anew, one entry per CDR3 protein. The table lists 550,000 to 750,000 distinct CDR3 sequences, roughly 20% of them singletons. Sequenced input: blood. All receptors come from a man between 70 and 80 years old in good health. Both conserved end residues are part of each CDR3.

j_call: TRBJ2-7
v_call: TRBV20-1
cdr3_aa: CSARLPSGLTYEQYF

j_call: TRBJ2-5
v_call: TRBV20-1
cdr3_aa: CSARRAGVSQETQYF

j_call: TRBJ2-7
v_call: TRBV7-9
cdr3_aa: CASSAGSHSYEQYF

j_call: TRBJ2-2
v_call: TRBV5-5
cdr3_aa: CASSLYTGVPNTGELFF

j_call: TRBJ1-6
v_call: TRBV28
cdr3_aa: CAGSFGTGGNSPLHF

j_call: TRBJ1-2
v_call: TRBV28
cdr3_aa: CASSLGVQEGGYTF

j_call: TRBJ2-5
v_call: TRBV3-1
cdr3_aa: CASSQERVSETQYF

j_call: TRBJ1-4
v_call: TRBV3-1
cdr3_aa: CASSPGPSEKLFF

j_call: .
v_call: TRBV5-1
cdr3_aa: CTSSLPTGGPSYEQYF

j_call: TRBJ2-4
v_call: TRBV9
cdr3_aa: CASSVGTVENIQYF